A single sample is the source of the 26 T cell receptor beta chains below, sequenced in a study of blood T cell repertoires in COVID-19 (dated by TCRdb to 2020 to 2021). The library relied on the immunoSEQ multiplex PCR assay. In its TCRdb copy, this immuneACCESS table keeps in-frame sequences only and misses some clones. Where compared with another copy, unresolved V genes explain less than half of these, and the others have no known cause. The sample table records approximately 190,000 clones; over 75% of these occur just once. Roughly 6.2% of the sample is held by the ten biggest clonotypes. The sample consisted of peripheral blood. All receptors come from a middle-aged woman who had recovered from COVID-19.

The chain recombines TRBV6-6 with TRBJ1-1; 8 bases are a match to TRBD1. Germline CDR1 is MNHNY and CDR2 is SVGAGI (reference sequence). CDR3 length equals 13 residues. J gave up 4 bases and V 7 bases, and 5 bases lay outside the gene matches. CDR3 DNA sequence: TGTGCCAGCACTCCGGACAGGGTCACTGAAGCTTTCTTT. Translation gives CASTPDRVTEAFF.

This clone was counted a few times. This chain joins TRBV29-1 and TRBJ1-5; possible D gene TRBD1, 5 bases. The length of the CDR3 is 14 residues. Trimming cost V 6 bases and J 5 bases, with 17 bases left between them. Germline-derived CDR1 and CDR2 are SQVTM and ANQGSEA. This CDR3 is CSVAPQGEDQPQHF. CDR3 nucleotide sequence: TGCAGCGTGGCACCGCAGGGTGAGGATCAGCCCCAGCATTTT.

For this clone: The final CDR3 position lacks the conserved phenylalanine or tryptophan, pointing to a likely read error. Because the CDR3's place on the DNA is in doubt, the DNA is left out and the CDR3 is given as listed by TCRdb. CDR3 in amino acids: CASSFDSDREAC. This chain links TRBV5-4 with TRBJ1-2; the DNA was not used to check the table's D call, TRBD1. Looked up from germline, CDR1 is SGHNT and CDR2 is YYREEE (reference sequence). A total of 12 residues make up the CDR3, ends included.

V is TRBV12-5 and J is TRBJ1-3; 9 positions agree with TRBD1. Germline V gene lookup returns CDR1 LGHNT and CDR2 FRNRAP. After removal of 6 bases from V and 3 bases from J, the junction contained 15 bases not matched to a gene. The CDR3 contains 18 residues. CDR3 DNA sequence: TGTGCTAGTGGGGTTTCCCCACAGGGGGCGGTTGTTGGAAACACCATATATTTT. It is translated as CASGVSPQGAVVGNTIYF.

The J gene is TRBJ1-3, the V gene TRBV18, with TRBD1 as a possible D gene (6 bases). The CDR3 extends over 14 amino acids. CDR1 and CDR2 from the germline V gene are KGHSH and LQKENI. The V end lost 2 bases, the J end lost 7 bases, and 12 bases lay between the germline ends. DNA for the CDR3: TGTGCCAGCTCACCAGTGACAGGCGGTAACACCATATATTTT. Amino acid sequence: CASSPVTGGNTIYF.

The rearrangement links TRBV5-1 to TRBJ2-7, with a possible D match to TRBD2 (5 bases). There are 15 residues in the CDR3. CDR1 and CDR2 (germline): SGHRS, YFSETQ. The V end was cut by 4 bases, the J end by 7 bases, with 21 bases between. In DNA form, the CDR3 reads TGCGCCAGCAGCCCAACCCAGGACTGGGCCACAGAGCAGTACTTC. Its protein product is CASSPTQDWATEQYF.

This clone was picked up a small number of times. The chain employs TRBV7-8 and TRBJ2-3; 13 bases line up with TRBD2. This CDR3 has 18 residues. CDR1 SGHVS and CDR2 FQNEAQ come from the germline V gene. V lost 5 bases and J lost 6; bases outside the gene matches: 14. The CDR3 DNA reads as TGTGCCAGCAGCCGCCGATCTGGACTAGCGGGAGCGGTCGATACGCAGTATTTT. Translation: CASSRRSGLAGAVDTQYF.

The rearrangement joins TRBV3-1 (or the pseudogene TRBV3-2) to TRBJ2-6, with 11 positions matching TRBD1. The CDR3 is 22 amino acids. The junction had 15 bases not matched to a gene; V was cut back by 0 bases and J by 2 bases. Germline loops: CDR1 LGHDT, CDR2 YNNKEL (reference sequence). Here the CDR3 reads CASSQDFFPTDRGLAGANVLTF. The DNA of the CDR3 is TGTGCCAGCAGCCAAGATTTTTTCCCCACGGACAGGGGGCTGGCTGGGGCCAACGTCCTGACTTTC.

The J gene is TRBJ1-4, the V gene TRBV6-6, with 9 bases identical to TRBD1. After removal of 8 bases from V and 8 bases from J, the junction contained 9 bases not matched to a gene. The CDR3 is 14 residues long. Germline V gene sequence: CDR1 MNHNY, CDR2 SVGAGI (reference sequence). This CDR3 reads CASRRGQGGEKLFF. CDR3 sequence (DNA): TGTGCCAGCCGTCGGGGACAGGGAGGAGAAAAACTGTTTTTT.

V gene TRBV4-3 combines with J gene TRBJ2-7, with 7 bases lining up with TRBD1. Trimming at V came to 4 bases and at J to 2 bases, leaving 11 bases not matched to a gene. The CDR3 runs to 16 residues. The germline gives CDR1 LGHNA, CDR2 YSLEER. The CDR3 bases are TGCGCCAGCAGCCTCAAGATCGGGACAGCCGCCTACGAGCAGTACTTC. It translates to CASSLKIGTAAYEQYF.

The chain employs TRBV13 and TRBJ1-6; 8 positions agree with TRBD1. The CDR3 sequence is 16 residues long. Trimming cost V 5 bases and J 5 bases; bases outside gene matches: 8. The germline gives CDR1 PRHDT, CDR2 FYEKMQ (reference sequence). CDR3 in amino acids: CASSPGQGQNNSPLHF. DNA for the CDR3: TGTGCCAGCAGCCCCGGACAGGGTCAGAATAATTCACCCCTCCACTTT. Full variable domain (rest looked up from reference TRBV13 and TRBJ1-6): AAGVIQSPRHLIKEKRETATLKCYPIPRHDTVYWYQQGPGQDPQFLISFYEKMQSDKGSIPDRFSAQQFSDYHSELNMSSLELGDSALYFCASSPGQGQNNSPLHFGNGTRLTVT.

The table lists this clone with a count of one. The chain is built from TRBV7-9 and TRBJ2-3; 12 nucleotides align to TRBD2. The V gene end was trimmed by 5 bases and the J gene end by 2 bases; junction bases not matched to a gene: 5. The CDR3 extends over 16 amino acids. Germline V gene lookup returns CDR1 SEHNR and CDR2 FQNEAQ (reference sequence). CDR3 sequence (DNA): TGTGCCAGCAGCACCAGACTAGCGGGGGACACAGATACGCAGTATTTT. Translated: CASSTRLAGDTDTQYF. Drawing the rest from reference TRBV7-9 and TRBJ2-3, the complete variable domain is DTGVSQNPRHKITKRGQNVTFRCDPISEHNRLYWYRQTLGQGPEFLTYFQNEAQLEKSRLLSDRFSAERPKGSFSTLEIQRTEQGDSAMYLCASSTRLAGDTDTQYFGPGTRLTVL.

The chain uses TRBV5-1 and TRBJ1-5, with 7 bases fitting TRBD1. Germline V gene lookup returns CDR1 SGHRS and CDR2 YFSETQ. The CDR3 loop spans 15 amino acids. V trimming: 4 bases; J trimming: 0 bases; junction bases outside the gene matches: 4. CDR3 coding DNA: TGCGCCAGCAGCCCCGGGACAGATAGCAATCAGCCCCAGCATTTT. Translation: CASSPGTDSNQPQHF.

This chain uses TRBV3-1 (or the pseudogene TRBV3-2) with TRBJ1-2, with D maybe TRBD1 (6 bases). Trimming pared 5 bases from V and 4 bases from J, leaving 17 bases between. This CDR3 region has 15 residues. Per germline, CDR1 LGHDT and CDR2 YNNKEL (reference sequence). The CDR3 bases are TGTGCCAGCAGCTACAAACAGGGCTGGCTCTATGGCTACACCTTC. Translating it yields CASSYKQGWLYGYTF.

This clone was recorded only once. The chain employs TRBV6-5 and TRBJ2-5, with TRBD2 identical over 7 bases. Germline V gene lookup returns CDR1 MNHEY and CDR2 SVGAGI. The trim removed 5 bases at V and 5 bases at J, leaving 8 bases unmatched. The CDR3 has 14 amino acids. CDR3 sequence (DNA): TGTGCCAGCAGTCTTTACCGGGGAGGGGAGACCCAGTACTTC. Amino acids: CASSLYRGGETQYF.

This chain joins TRBV5-1 and TRBJ2-3, with 11 bases identical to TRBD2. CDR1 is SGHRS and CDR2 is YFSETQ in the germline V gene. There are 15 residues in the CDR3. V trimming: 4 bases; J trimming: 4 bases; junction bases outside the gene matches: 5. The CDR3 nucleotides are TGCGCCAGCAGCACCGGGACTAGCGGAGCAGATACGCAGTATTTT. It yields the protein CASSTGTSGADTQYF.

This clone was picked up one time. The V gene is TRBV6-1, the J gene TRBJ2-3; D not resolved. This CDR3 is 15 amino acids long. V lost 1 base to trimming and J lost 1 base, with 9 bases between them. Germline CDR1 MNHNS, CDR2 SASEGT. CDR3 loop: CASSEVGGGTDTQYF. CDR3 nucleotide sequence: TGTGCCAGCAGTGAAGTTGGCGGAGGCACAGATACGCAGTATTTT.

V is TRBV2 and J is TRBJ1-1; no definite D call. V was shortened by 6 bases and J by 8 bases, with 13 bases between the two germline ends. This CDR3 spans 12 amino acids. Looked up from germline, CDR1 is SNHLY and CDR2 is FYNNEI. Here the CDR3 reads CASRNTAVEAFF. CDR3 sequence (DNA): TGTGCCAGCAGAAATACAGCCGTCGAAGCTTTCTTT.

The rearrangement links TRBV18 to TRBJ1-2; D is perhaps TRBD1 (5 bases). This CDR3 contains 15 residues. Looked up from germline, CDR1 is KGHSH and CDR2 is LQKENI. V lost 1 base to trimming and J lost 8 bases, with 17 bases between them. This chain's CDR3 is CASSPQQAESLGYTF. As DNA, the CDR3 is TGTGCCAGCTCACCACAACAGGCCGAATCGCTGGGCTACACCTTC. Full variable domain (rest looked up from reference TRBV18 and TRBJ1-2): NAGVMQNPRHLVRRRGQEARLRCSPMKGHSHVYWYRQLPEEGLKFMVYLQKENIIDESGMPKERFSAEFPKEGPSILRIQQVVRGDSAAYFCASSPQQAESLGYTFGSGTRLTVV.

The gene calls are TRBV7-8 and TRBJ1-5, with 8 bases matching TRBD1. The CDR3 consists of 15 residues. The germline CDR1 and CDR2 sequences are SGHVS and FQNEAQ. V shed 8 bases, J shed 1 base, and the junction held 7 bases outside the gene matches. The CDR3 loop is CASGQGQASNQPQHF. The CDR3 DNA reads TGTGCCAGCGGACAGGGACAGGCGAGCAATCAGCCCCAGCATTTT. The full variable domain, rest sourced from reference TRBV7-8 and TRBJ1-5, is GAGVSQSPRYKVAKRGQDVALRCDPISGHVSLFWYQQALGQGPEFLTYFQNEAQLDKSGLPSDRFFAERPEGSVSTLKIQRTQQEDSAVYLCASGQGQASNQPQHFGDGTRLSIL.

As concerns this clone: Other DNA sequences in the sample encode the same CDR3. The rearrangement joins TRBV12-3 or TRBV12-4 to TRBJ1-5; D uncertain. V dropped 5 bases and J dropped 2 bases, with 7 bases sitting between them. The CDR3 has 13 amino acids. The DNA for the CDR3 is TGTGCCAGCAGTGCTCAGGGCAATCAGCCCCAGCATTTT. Translating it yields CASSAQGNQPQHF.

The chain recombines TRBV9 with TRBJ2-2; 9 bases match TRBD2. Trimming cost V 0 bases and J 4 bases; bases outside gene matches: 4. CDR3 length: 16 residues. In germline, CDR1 is SGDLS, CDR2 YYNGEE. The CDR3 here is CASSVALAGTTGELFF. The CDR3 nucleotides read TGTGCCAGCAGCGTAGCTCTAGCGGGAACCACCGGGGAGCTGTTTTTT.

This clone was detected only a few times. The chain employs TRBV10-1 and TRBJ2-7, with 10 bases lining up with TRBD2. The germline V gene has CDR1 WNHNN and CDR2 SYGVQD (reference sequence). This CDR3 is 16 amino acids long. V was clipped by 7 bases and J by 5 bases; unmatched bases: 14. DNA for the CDR3: TGCGCCAGCAATCTCCCCGGGGCTAGCGGGAGCCACGAGCAGTACTTC. Translating it yields CASNLPGASGSHEQYF.

V usage is TRBV5-1 and J usage is TRBJ1-4; D gene unclear. V gave up 4 bases and J gave up 5 bases, with 9 bases separating them. The germline gives CDR1 SGHRS, CDR2 YFSETQ. This CDR3 region has 13 residues. The DNA for the CDR3 is TGCGCCAGCAGCCGCGGTAGCAATGAAAAACTGTTTTTT. Encoded protein: CASSRGSNEKLFF.

The chain recombines TRBV4-1 with TRBJ1-6; no firm D call. This CDR3 has 15 amino acids. Trimming stripped 0 bases from V and 1 base from J, with 4 bases between. Germline V gene sequence: CDR1 MGHRA, CDR2 YSYEKL. The CDR3 nucleotides read TGCGCCAGCAGCCAAGAGGCATCCTATAATTCACCCCTCCACTTT. It yields the protein CASSQEASYNSPLHF.

The chain links TRBV9 to TRBJ2-1; possibly TRBD2 for D (5 bases). The CDR3 totals 15 residues. V was cut by 4 bases and J by 3 bases, with 14 bases left in between. In germline, CDR1 is SGDLS, CDR2 YYNGEE. CDR3 in DNA: TGTGCCAGCAGCCCCGGAGGATTTTACTACAATGAGCAGTTCTTC. It translates to CASSPGGFYYNEQFF.